This TCR beta chain appears in the sequencing data of a study of blood T cells in healthy people across ages. General observations from the study: In long-lived donors, naive CD4+ cell counts and diversity exceeded those of aged donors.

V was cut by 5 bases and J by 2 bases, with 13 bases left in between. CDR1 is DFQATT and CDR2 is SNEGSKA in the germline V gene (reference sequence). The CDR3 spans 14 residues. Then a second PCR, running roughly 7 to 12 cycles, was carried out with a sample-barcoded 5' primer and a J-beta primer mix. The yield of each sample was at least 3 million CDR3-containing paired-end reads. TCRdb passed the 5' RACE reads through MiXCR, listing each CDR3 protein once. Of approximately 800,000 distinct CDR3 sequences listed, around 25% were seen once; the top ten hold 3% to 4%. Comment on this clonotype: Its antigen is not known.

Separately, the same data were catalogued under a study of T cells of mothers and their children.

The sequence came from a boy aged 5 to 17 in good health. V usage is TRBV20-1 and J usage is TRBJ2-1, with D unclear. The specimen sequenced was blood. The chain's CDR3 is CSAPLDPPYNEQFF. The CDR3 DNA is TGCAGTGCTCCTCTTGACCCCCCCTACAATGAGCAGTTCTTC.